These T cell receptor beta chains were read from a single sample in a study of CD8 T cells in Susac syndrome. TCRdb reprocessed the immunoSEQ multiplex PCR reads via MiXCR and lists one record per CDR3 protein. The sample contains approximately 190,000 distinct CDR3 sequences, 95% of which appear only once. The sample consisted of CD8+ T cells from PBMCs. The receptors were sampled from a human donor with Susac syndrome. Both conserved end residues are part of each CDR3. A D gene is named only where the DNA matches it firmly. Some rows have no size entry. The others give once, few or many, or a class for an expanded clone.

>TRBJ1-2|TRBD1|TRBV9|.|14
CASSGQGPHYGYTF
TGTGCCAGCAGCGGACAGGGGCCCCACTATGGCTACACCTTC
>TRBJ2-3|TRBD2|TRBV5-1|.|17
CASSYSSGTSSPDTQYF
TGCGCCAGCAGCTACTCCTCCGGGACTAGCAGCCCAGATACGCAGTATTTT
>TRBJ2-7|.|TRBV29-1|.|14
CSAQTTGPTYEQYF
TGCAGCGCCCAGACCACAGGGCCCACCTACGAGCAGTACTTC
>TRBJ2-5|.|TRBV3-1|once|16
CASSQGLTLAGETQYF
TGTGCCAGCAGCCAAGGATTAACTCTGGCGGGGGAGACCCAGTACTTC
>TRBJ1-1|.|TRBV28|once|12
CASGSQGTEAFF
TGTGCCAGCGGTTCACAGGGCACTGAAGCTTTCTTT
>TRBJ1-5|.|TRBV5-6|.|14
CASSFAYSNQPQHF
TGTGCCAGCAGCTTCGCGTATAGCAATCAGCCCCAGCATTTT
>TRBJ1-1|.|TRBV29-1|once|11
CSGEQNTEAFF
TGCAGCGGCGAACAAAACACTGAAGCTTTCTTT
>TRBJ2-7|.|TRBV24-1|.|15
CATSDLGRSSYEQYF
TGTGCCACCAGTGATTTGGGCAGGAGCTCCTACGAGCAGTACTTC
>TRBJ2-1|TRBD2|TRBV30|.|13
CAWGLAGGPEQFF
TGTGCCTGGGGACTAGCGGGGGGGCCTGAGCAGTTCTTC
>TRBJ2-2|TRBD1|TRBV18|.|16
CASSPSTGLNTGELFF
TGTGCCAGCTCACCTTCGACAGGGCTTAACACCGGGGAGCTGTTTTTT
>TRBJ2-7|TRBD2|TRBV5-6|.|15
CASSAGLAGVGEQYF
TGTGCCAGCAGCGCGGGACTAGCGGGAGTAGGAGAGCAGTACTTC
>TRBJ2-7|TRBD1|TRBV9|.|15
CASSVAGTGVVEQYF
TGTGCCAGCAGCGTAGCTGGTACAGGGGTGGTCGAGCAGTACTTC
>TRBJ2-1|TRBD2|TRBV27|.|13
CASSLAGGHEQFF
TGTGCCAGCAGTTTAGCGGGAGGGCATGAGCAGTTCTTC
>TRBJ2-7|TRBD1|TRBV7-8|once|14
CASSEWDSRDEQYF
TGTGCCAGCAGCGAGTGGGACAGCCGCGACGAGCAGTACTTC
>TRBJ2-5|.|TRBV5-6|.|14
CASSLEEREETQYF
TGTGCCAGCAGCTTGGAAGAAAGGGAAGAGACCCAGTACTTC
>TRBJ2-3|.|TRBV12-3/TRBV12-4|.|13
CASSWEGVDTQYF
TGTGCCAGCAGTTGGGAGGGGGTAGATACGCAGTATTTT
>TRBJ2-2|.|TRBV7-3|.|14
CASSLADAAGELFF
TGTGCCAGCAGCCTGGCTGATGCTGCCGGGGAGCTGTTTTTT
>TRBJ2-5|.|TRBV5-1|.|17
CASSLGKTWLYQETQYF
TGCGCCAGCAGCTTGGGGAAGACCTGGCTGTACCAAGAGACCCAGTACTTC
>TRBJ2-3|.|TRBV5-6|.|14
CASSPSGRHGTQYF
TGTGCCAGCAGCCCCTCTGGGCGTCACGGTACGCAGTATTTT
>TRBJ1-1|.|TRBV20-1|.|15
CSARADGSVGTEAFF
TGCAGTGCCAGGGCGGATGGTTCTGTGGGCACTGAAGCTTTCTTT
>TRBJ2-3|.|TRBV13|once|15
CASSFPLSSTDTQYF
TGTGCCAGCAGCTTTCCTCTAAGTAGCACAGATACGCAGTATTTT
>TRBJ2-5|.|TRBV5-6|.|13
CASSLGASTVRYF
TGTGCCAGCAGCTTGGGCGCCAGCACCGTCCGATACTTC
>TRBJ2-7|.|TRBV13|.|14
CASSFRQEPYEQYF
TGTGCCAGCAGCTTTAGACAGGAGCCGTACGAGCAGTACTTC
>TRBJ1-1|.|TRBV5-6|.|14
CASSFRSGAAEAFF
TGTGCCAGCAGCTTCCGGTCCGGGGCCGCTGAAGCTTTCTTT
>TRBJ2-5|TRBD2|TRBV7-9|.|14
CASSSGLFQETQYF
TGTGCCAGCAGCTCGGGACTATTCCAAGAGACCCAGTACTTC
>TRBJ2-1|.|TRBV15|once|17
CATSPGGEGTSYNEQFF
TGTGCCACCAGCCCGGGCGGAGAGGGAACCTCCTACAATGAGCAGTTCTTC
>TRBJ1-6|.|TRBV13|once|16
CASSLEQQGNNSPLHF
TGTGCCAGCAGCTTAGAGCAACAGGGTAATAATTCACCCCTCCACTTT
>TRBJ2-3|.|TRBV7-9|once|16
CASSPGPLAPTDTQYF
TGTGCCAGCAGCCCAGGGCCCCTAGCTCCCACAGATACGCAGTATTTT
>TRBJ1-5|.|TRBV4-1|.|15
CASSQRTLRGQPQHF
TGCGCCAGCAGCCAGAGAACCTTGAGGGGTCAGCCCCAGCATTTT
>TRBJ1-2|.|TRBV5-6|.|13
CASSLWQGGGYTF
TGTGCCAGCAGCTTGTGGCAGGGCGGAGGCTACACCTTC
>TRBJ1-4|.|TRBV21-1|.|15
CASSKHRSTNEKLFF
TGTGCCAGCAGCAAACACAGATCAACTAATGAAAAACTGTTTTTT
>TRBJ2-5|.|TRBV2|.|18
CASSETVFPRVLQETQYF
TGTGCCAGCAGCGAGACAGTTTTTCCAAGAGTCCTCCAAGAGACCCAGTACTTC
>TRBJ2-7|.|TRBV7-8|.|16
CASSLGLGTNTYEQYF
TGTGCCAGCAGCTTAGGGTTGGGGACGAATACCTACGAGCAGTACTTC
>TRBJ1-1|.|TRBV7-9|.|12
CASSLPGREAFF
TGTGCCAGCAGCCTACCGGGACGAGAAGCTTTCTTT
>TRBJ2-1|TRBD1|TRBV4-1|.|14
CASSRDPGGNEQFF
TGCGCCAGCAGCCGAGACCCAGGGGGTAATGAGCAGTTCTTC
>TRBJ2-3|.|TRBV20-1|.|14
CSAPGPLSTDTQYF
TGCAGTGCCCCGGGACCCCTGAGCACAGATACGCAGTATTTT
>TRBJ2-3|TRBD2|TRBV7-3|.|18
CASSLRGLAELSTDTQYF
TGTGCCAGCAGCTTAAGGGGACTAGCGGAACTCAGCACAGATACGCAGTATTTT
>TRBJ1-1|.|TRBV13|.|17
CASSLENWGGDGQKAFF
TGTGCCAGCAGCCTCGAAAATTGGGGGGGGGACGGTCAAAAAGCTTTCTTT
>TRBJ2-5|TRBD2|TRBV3-1|.|17
CASSQEEGLAGEGTQYF
TGTGCCAGCAGCCAGGAGGAGGGACTAGCGGGGGAAGGGACCCAGTACTTC
>TRBJ1-5|.|TRBV4-1|.|15
CASSQDGQGIQPQHF
TGCGCCAGCAGCCAAGATGGGCAGGGGATCCAGCCCCAGCATTTT
>TRBJ2-5|TRBD2|TRBV10-3|.|15
CAISEPLAGEETQYF
TGTGCCATCAGTGAGCCCCTAGCGGGAGAAGAGACCCAGTACTTC
>TRBJ2-1|.|TRBV7-9|.|12
CASSYANNEQFF
TGTGCCAGCAGCTACGCTAACAATGAGCAGTTCTTC
>TRBJ1-4|.|TRBV5-6|.|14
CASSSSGDIEKLFF
TGTGCCAGCAGCTCCTCCGGTGATATTGAAAAACTGTTTTTT
>TRBJ2-3|.|TRBV7-3|.|15
CASSLRGAYTDTQYF
TGTGCCAGCAGCTTAAGAGGCGCATACACAGATACGCAGTATTTT
>TRBJ2-3|.|TRBV27|.|14
CASIDGGSTDTQYF
TGTGCCAGCATTGACGGGGGAAGCACAGATACGCAGTATTTT
>TRBJ1-1|.|TRBV29-1|.|12
CSARQANTEAFF
TGCAGCGCGCGACAGGCGAACACTGAAGCTTTCTTT
>TRBJ1-1|.|TRBV30|.|12
CAWILGGTEAFF
TGTGCCTGGATTCTAGGGGGCACTGAAGCTTTCTTT
>TRBJ2-3|TRBD1|TRBV24-1|.|13
CATSAGQATPQYF
TGTGCCACCAGTGCGGGACAGGCCACTCCGCAGTATTTT
>TRBJ2-1|TRBD2|TRBV18|.|18
CASSPPVVAGVPGLEQFF
TGTGCCAGCTCACCACCGGTAGTAGCGGGGGTCCCTGGTTTGGAGCAGTTCTTC
>TRBJ2-2|.|TRBV4-1|.|16
CASSQAFQGGTGELFF
TGCGCCAGCAGCCAAGCATTCCAGGGGGGCACCGGGGAGCTGTTTTTT
>TRBJ2-1|TRBD1|TRBV6-1|.|15
CASSGPGTETWEQFF
TGTGCCAGCAGTGGGCCCGGGACAGAAACATGGGAGCAGTTCTTC
>TRBJ1-1|.|TRBV7-6|.|14
CASSPDRTNTEAFF
TGTGCCAGCAGCCCCGACAGGACGAACACTGAAGCTTTCTTT
>TRBJ2-7|.|TRBV7-9|.|12
CASSHSTYEQYF
TGTGCCAGCAGCCATAGTACCTACGAGCAGTACTTC
>TRBJ2-7|.|TRBV6-5|.|13
CATQLARGDEQYF
TGTGCCACCCAGTTAGCCAGGGGCGACGAGCAGTACTTC
>TRBJ1-2|.|TRBV10-2|.|13
CASRAGALYGYTF
TGCGCCAGCAGGGCAGGTGCCCTCTATGGCTACACCTTC
>TRBJ2-1|.|TRBV5-1|.|15
CASSGALSSYNEQFF
TGCGCCAGCAGCGGGGCCTTAAGCTCCTACAATGAGCAGTTCTTC
>TRBJ2-7|.|TRBV30|.|14
CAWSAERGVDEQYF
TGTGCCTGGAGTGCCGAGAGAGGGGTCGACGAGCAGTACTTC
>TRBJ1-1|.|TRBV11-1|.|16
CASSFGVGFTITEAFF
TGTGCCAGCAGCTTCGGTGTCGGGTTCACCATCACTGAAGCTTTCTTT
>TRBJ2-5|.|TRBV13|.|13
CASSFFPEETQYF
TGTGCCAGCAGCTTTTTCCCAGAAGAGACCCAGTACTTC